Below, 12 T cell receptor beta chains from the same sample are listed, as sequenced in a study of blood T cell repertoires in COVID-19. TCRdb's copy holds only in-frame clones and misses some; the assay was immunoSEQ multiplex PCR. The repertoire holds about 60,000 clones, around four fifths seen once, with approximately 39% in the top ten. Input material: peripheral blood. The origin of the receptors is a human donor in a cohort sampled during active COVID-19.

CDR3 sequence: CASSQGTNRGSQYF. DNA of the CDR3: TGTGCCAGCAGCCAAGGAACGAATCGGGGGTCCCAGTACTTC. The chain links TRBV3-1 (or the pseudogene TRBV3-2) to TRBJ2-5; possible D gene TRBD2, 6 bases. Germline V gives CDR1 LGHDT, CDR2 YNNKEL (reference sequence). The ends were cut back, 1 base at V and 9 bases at J, with 15 bases in the middle. The CDR3 is 14 residues long.

The chain recombines TRBV3-1 (or the pseudogene TRBV3-2) with TRBJ2-5; TRBD2 matches at 13 bases. The germline CDR1 and CDR2 sequences are LGHDT and YNNKEL (reference sequence). The CDR3 totals 14 residues. V trimming: 10 bases; J trimming: 5 bases; junction bases outside the gene matches: 7. CDR3 nucleotide sequence: TGTGCCACCAAACTAGCGGGGGGGCTCGAGACCCAGTACTTC. It yields the protein CATKLAGGLETQYF.

V usage is TRBV7-6 and J usage is TRBJ2-1; TRBD2 aligns across 9 bases. The CDR3 covers 15 residues. Germline V gives CDR1 SGHVS, CDR2 FNYEAQ. J gave up 6 bases and V 5 bases, and 8 bases lay outside the gene matches. The CDR3 sequence: CASSKGTSRGNEQFF. The DNA for the CDR3 is TGTGCCAGCAGCAAAGGGACTAGCCGGGGCAATGAGCAGTTCTTC.

This chain joins TRBV7-6 and TRBJ1-3; D unresolved. This CDR3 comprises 18 residues. The V end lost 1 base, the J end lost 0 bases, and 16 bases lay between the germline ends. Germline V lookup: CDR1 SGHVS, CDR2 FNYEAQ. This CDR3 reads CASSLEIPSASSGNTIYF. CDR3 bases: TGTGCCAGCAGCTTAGAGATCCCGTCAGCGAGCTCTGGAAACACCATATATTTT.

V and J are TRBV9 and TRBJ1-1; 11 bases fit TRBD1. Germline V gives CDR1 SGDLS, CDR2 YYNGEE. The ends lost 4 bases at V and 0 bases at J; junction bases unmatched: 11. This CDR3 has 18 amino acids. CDR3 sequence (DNA): TGTGCCAGCAGCCACGGACAGGGGGCCGAGTTTTTGAACACTGAAGCTTTCTTT. This translates into CASSHGQGAEFLNTEAFF. Drawing the rest from reference TRBV9 and TRBJ1-1, the complete variable domain is DSGVTQTPKHLITATGQRVTLRCSPRSGDLSVYWYQQSLDQGLQFLIQYYNGEERAKGNILERFSAQQFPDLHSELNLSSLELGDSALYFCASSHGQGAEFLNTEAFFGQGTRLTVV.

J is TRBJ1-5 and V is TRBV9; tentative D call: TRBD1 (5 bases). The CDR3 consists of 14 residues. Germline assignment: CDR1 SGDLS and CDR2 YYNGEE. V was trimmed by 2 bases and J by 6 bases, leaving 12 bases between them. CDR3 sequence (DNA): TGTGCCAGCAGCGTCGGGGGTTACGGTCAGCCCCAGCATTTT. Translation gives CASSVGGYGQPQHF.

The CDR3 region has the DNA TGTGCCACTTTGACAGGAGTCACAGATACGCAGTATTTT. Protein product: CATLTGVTDTQYF. This chain connects TRBV24-1 to TRBJ2-3; the D gene is possibly TRBD1 (6 bases). This CDR3 is 13 amino acids long. Looked up from germline, CDR1 is KGHDR and CDR2 is SFDVKD. Trimming left V 10 bases short and J 2 bases short, with 12 bases between.

V and J are TRBV4-2 and TRBJ2-4; D might be TRBD1 (5 bases). Trimming removed 0 bases at V and 3 bases at J, with 9 bases between. This CDR3 has 15 residues. The germline V gene has CDR1 LGHNA and CDR2 YNFKEQ. In nucleotides, the CDR3 is TGTGCCAGCAGCCAAGAGGCAGGGATCAAAAACATTCAGTACTTC. Amino acids: CASSQEAGIKNIQYF.

The chain uses TRBV7-3 and TRBJ1-5; TRBD1 aligns across 7 bases. CDR3 length: 17 amino acids. Germline lookup yields CDR1 SGHTA and CDR2 FQGTGA. The J segment lost 0 bases and the V segment lost 5 bases, leaving 10 bases of the junction unmatched. The CDR3 region has the DNA TGTGCCAGCAGCGATTCGACAGGGAATCATAGCAATCAGCCCCAGCATTTT. Its translation is CASSDSTGNHSNQPQHF.

The sample holds a few counts of this clone. The chain combines TRBV28 with TRBJ1-5; tentative D call: TRBD1 (6 bases). V shed 1 base and J shed 6 bases, with 10 bases lying between them. The CDR3 consists of 14 residues. Germline V gene sequence: CDR1 MDHEN, CDR2 SYDVKM. The CDR3, as DNA: TGTGCCAGCAGTTTATCAGGGGCGGTTCAGCCCCAGCATTTT. Protein: CASSLSGAVQPQHF.

V gene TRBV18 combines with J gene TRBJ2-3, with 8 bases matching TRBD1. V shed 5 bases, J shed 5 bases, and the junction held 3 bases outside the gene matches. Per germline, CDR1 KGHSH and CDR2 LQKENI. The CDR3 has 13 residues. The CDR3 DNA is TGTGCCAGCTCAGAACAGGGGGGAGATACGCAGTATTTT. It encodes CASSEQGGDTQYF.

This chain joins TRBV12-2 and TRBJ1-2. TRBV12-2 is labeled a pseudogene. The CDR3 has 17 residues. In DNA, the CDR3 is TGTGCAAGTCGCCCACCGTCCTCGAGGCCGTCTAACTATGGCTACACCTTC. As protein: CASRPPSSRPSNYGYTF.